The 3 T cell receptor beta chains in this list originate from one sample, sequenced in a study of blood T cell repertoires in COVID-19. TCRdb keeps only in-frame clones here, not all; method: immunoSEQ multiplex PCR. The sample gives over 200,000 clones, 87% of which show up once; more than 10% is in the top ten. Sample: PBMCs or T cells enriched from blood (not recorded which). These TCRs come from a man younger than 45 who had recovered from COVID-19.

This rearrangement joins TRBV12-3 or TRBV12-4 to TRBJ2-7; D is possibly TRBD2 (6 bases). V lost 3 bases and J 7 bases, leaving 10 bases between the germline ends. This CDR3 spans 12 amino acids. The CDR3 nucleotides are TGTGCCAGCAGTTTCGTGGGGGGTGAGCAGTACTTC. Residues: CASSFVGGEQYF.

In this sample, this clone turned up once. The rearrangement links TRBV30 to TRBJ1-6; possibly TRBD1 for D (5 bases). V lost 2 bases to trimming and J lost 7 bases, with 15 bases between them. Germline CDR1 GTSNPN, CDR2 SVGIG (reference sequence). The CDR3 consists of 15 residues. CDR3 region: CAWSSGTGANSPLHF. In DNA, the CDR3 is TGTGCCTGGAGTAGCGGGACTGGAGCCAATTCACCCCTCCACTTT. Combining the CDR3 with reference TRBV30 and TRBJ1-6 gives the whole variable domain SQTIHQWPATLVQPVGSPLSLECTVEGTSNPNLYWYRQAAGRGLQLLFYSVGIGQISSEVPQNLSASRPQDRQFILSSKKLLLSDSGFYLCAWSSGTGANSPLHFGNGTRLTVT.

The V gene is TRBV23-1, the J gene TRBJ2-7, with 7 positions matching TRBD1. TRBV23-1 is reported as an ORF; its role is uncertain. The J segment lost 9 bases and the V segment lost 8 bases, leaving 16 bases of the junction unmatched. The CDR3 runs to 14 residues. The CDR3 coding sequence is TGCGCCAGCTCGTCACAGGGGTCCAATACGAGGCAGTACTTC. It specifies CASSSQGSNTRQYF.